The present T cell receptor (beta chain) was sequenced within a study of T cell responses to AZD1222 COVID-19 vaccine. This clone was picked up a small number of times. The target antigen is unknown. Study-level findings and limits: With dominance at 160-218 and 743-854, vaccine-associated CD4 TCRs spanned spike. Unmutated regions of variants are reportedly targeted by nearly half of spike-specific TCRs. Breadth and depth of Spike-specific TCRs rose after two AZD1222 doses. Donor demographics were predominantly white British with a female majority; clonal diversity may be underestimated.

Method: immunoSEQ multiplex PCR; TCRdb's copy keeps in-frame clones and lacks some. Among 75,000 to 100,000 clones listed, roughly 86% were seen once. The CDR3 is 15 residues long. V lost 3 bases and J lost 2; bases outside the gene matches: 7. Germline assignment: CDR1 SGHRS and CDR2 YFSETQ. Here the sequenced sample was peripheral blood, taken on day 0 of AZD1222 vaccination. The receptor's source is an adult in good health. The chain recombines TRBV5-1 with TRBJ1-1; 7 bases map to TRBD1. The CDR3 here is CASSSLSGGNTEAFF. The CDR3 DNA reads as TGCGCCAGCAGCTCTCTCTCAGGGGGTAACACTGAAGCTTTCTTT.